The clone carrying this T cell receptor (beta chain) occurred a few times. Per germline, CDR1 KGHDR and CDR2 SFDVKD. The CDR3 runs 13 residues. V lost 4 bases to trimming and J lost 4 bases, with 9 bases between them. Then a second PCR, running roughly 7 to 11 cycles, was carried out with a sample-barcoded 5' primer and a J-beta primer mix. TCRdb independently ran MiXCR on the 5' RACE reads; one entry per CDR3 protein. The table shows hundreds of thousands of distinct CDR3 sequences, with approximately 40% occurring only once. The data stem from a study of blood T cells in healthy people across ages. The chain employs TRBV24-1 and TRBJ2-5; D gene unclear. The sample comprised blood. This TCR derives from a man at least 80 years old in good health. CDR3 sequence (DNA): TGTGCCACCAGTGAACCCCAAGGAGAGACCCAGTACTTC. Its protein product is CATSEPQGETQYF.